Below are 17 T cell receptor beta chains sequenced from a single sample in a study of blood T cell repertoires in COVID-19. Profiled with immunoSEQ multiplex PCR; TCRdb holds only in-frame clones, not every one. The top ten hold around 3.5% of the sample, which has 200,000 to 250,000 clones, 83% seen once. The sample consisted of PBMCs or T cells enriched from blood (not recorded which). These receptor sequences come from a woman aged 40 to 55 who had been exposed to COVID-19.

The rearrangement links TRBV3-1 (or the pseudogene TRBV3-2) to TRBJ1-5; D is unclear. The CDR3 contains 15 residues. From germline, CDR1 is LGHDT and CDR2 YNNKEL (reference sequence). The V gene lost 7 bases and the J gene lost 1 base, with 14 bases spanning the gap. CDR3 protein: CASTPKPGSNQPQHF. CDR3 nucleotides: TGTGCCAGCACCCCAAAACCGGGGAGCAATCAGCCCCAGCATTTT.

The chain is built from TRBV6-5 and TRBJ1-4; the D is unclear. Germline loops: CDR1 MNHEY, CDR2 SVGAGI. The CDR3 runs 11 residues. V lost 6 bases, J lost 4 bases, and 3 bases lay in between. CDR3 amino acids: CASRHNEKLFF. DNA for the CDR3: TGTGCCAGCAGACATAATGAAAAACTGTTTTTT.

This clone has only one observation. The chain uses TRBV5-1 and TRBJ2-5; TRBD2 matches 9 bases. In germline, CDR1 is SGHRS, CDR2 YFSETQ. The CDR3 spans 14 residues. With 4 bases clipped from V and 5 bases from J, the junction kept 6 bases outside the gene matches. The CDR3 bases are TGCGCCAGCAGCGCGGGGGGGCCGGGCGAGACCCAGTACTTC. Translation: CASSAGGPGETQYF.

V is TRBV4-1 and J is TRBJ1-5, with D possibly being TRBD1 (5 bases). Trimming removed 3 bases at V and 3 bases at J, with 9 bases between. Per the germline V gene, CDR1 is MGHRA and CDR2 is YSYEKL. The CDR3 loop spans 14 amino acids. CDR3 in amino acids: CASSQTVINQPQHF. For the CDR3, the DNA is TGCGCCAGCAGCCAGACAGTGATCAATCAGCCCCAGCATTTT.

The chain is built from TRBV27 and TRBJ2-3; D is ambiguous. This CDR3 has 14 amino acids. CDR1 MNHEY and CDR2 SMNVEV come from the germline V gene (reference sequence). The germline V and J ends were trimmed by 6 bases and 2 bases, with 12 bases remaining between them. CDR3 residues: CASSGSLITDTQYF. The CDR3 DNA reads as TGTGCCAGCAGCGGGTCCTTAATCACAGATACGCAGTATTTT.

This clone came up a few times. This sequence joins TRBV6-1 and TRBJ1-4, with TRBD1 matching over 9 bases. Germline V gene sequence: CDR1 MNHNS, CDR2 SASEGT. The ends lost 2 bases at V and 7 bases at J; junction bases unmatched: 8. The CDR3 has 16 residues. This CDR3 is CASSEFPGQGGEKLFF. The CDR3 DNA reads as TGTGCCAGCAGTGAATTCCCGGGACAGGGTGGTGAAAAACTGTTTTTT.

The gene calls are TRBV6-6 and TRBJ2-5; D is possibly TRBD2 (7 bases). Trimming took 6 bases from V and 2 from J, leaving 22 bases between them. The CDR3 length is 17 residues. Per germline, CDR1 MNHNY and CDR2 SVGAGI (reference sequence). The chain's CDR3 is CASSRGRGGGFQETQYF. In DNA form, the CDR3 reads TGTGCCAGCAGCCGAGGGAGAGGGGGGGGTTTTCAAGAGACCCAGTACTTC.

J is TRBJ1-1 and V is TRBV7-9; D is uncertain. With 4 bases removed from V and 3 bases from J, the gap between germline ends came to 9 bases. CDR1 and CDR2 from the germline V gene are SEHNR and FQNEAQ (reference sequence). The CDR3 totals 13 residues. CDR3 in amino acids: CASSSTVDTEAFF. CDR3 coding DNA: TGTGCCAGCAGCTCTACCGTGGACACTGAAGCTTTCTTT.

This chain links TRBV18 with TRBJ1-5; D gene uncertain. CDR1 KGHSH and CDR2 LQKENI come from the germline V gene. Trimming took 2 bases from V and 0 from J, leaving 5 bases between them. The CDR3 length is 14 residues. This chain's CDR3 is CASSPLNSNQPQHF. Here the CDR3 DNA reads TGTGCCAGCTCACCATTAAATAGCAATCAGCCCCAGCATTTT. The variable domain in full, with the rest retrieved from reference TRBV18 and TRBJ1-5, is NAGVMQNPRHLVRRRGQEARLRCSPMKGHSHVYWYRQLPEEGLKFMVYLQKENIIDESGMPKERFSAEFPKEGPSILRIQQVVRGDSAAYFCASSPLNSNQPQHFGDGTRLSIL.

CDR3 protein: CAISEGGENYGYTF. The CDR3 DNA reads TGTGCCATCAGTGAGGGAGGGGAGAACTATGGCTACACCTTC. The chain has TRBV10-3 and TRBJ1-2; perhaps TRBD1 as D (5 bases). The germline V and J ends were trimmed by 2 bases and 2 bases, with 9 bases remaining between them. The CDR3 length is 14 residues. Germline lookup yields CDR1 ENHRY and CDR2 SYGVKD.

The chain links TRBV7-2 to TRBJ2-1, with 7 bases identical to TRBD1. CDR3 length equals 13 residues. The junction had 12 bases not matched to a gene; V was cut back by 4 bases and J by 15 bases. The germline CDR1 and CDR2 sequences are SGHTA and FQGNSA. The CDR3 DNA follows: TGTGCCAGCAGCTCAATGTTAGACAGGGCGATGTTCTTC. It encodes CASSSMLDRAMFF.

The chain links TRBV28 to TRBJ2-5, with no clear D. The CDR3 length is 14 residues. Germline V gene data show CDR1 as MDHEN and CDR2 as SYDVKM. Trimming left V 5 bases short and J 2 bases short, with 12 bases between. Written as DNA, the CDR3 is TGTGCCAGCAGTCTCGGCGGCACTCAAGAGACCCAGTACTTC. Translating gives CASSLGGTQETQYF.

The CDR3 here is CASSARGGAGDTQYF. The CDR3, as DNA: TGTGCCAGCAGCGCCCGCGGGGGCGCCGGGGATACGCAGTATTTT. The rearrangement joins TRBV11-3 to TRBJ2-3; TRBD2 might be the D (7 bases). Germline V lookup: CDR1 SGHNT, CDR2 YENEEA. This CDR3 has 15 amino acids. Trimming took 5 bases from V and 6 from J, leaving 18 bases between them.

The CDR3 DNA follows: TGTGCCAGCAGCCCCCGGTCAACCTCTGGAAACACCATATATTTT. Encoded protein: CASSPRSTSGNTIYF. The chain employs TRBV11-2 and TRBJ1-3; D unclear. Germline-derived CDR1 and CDR2 are SGHAT and FQNNGV. V was shortened by 5 bases and J by 0 bases, with 11 bases between the two germline ends. The CDR3 totals 15 residues.

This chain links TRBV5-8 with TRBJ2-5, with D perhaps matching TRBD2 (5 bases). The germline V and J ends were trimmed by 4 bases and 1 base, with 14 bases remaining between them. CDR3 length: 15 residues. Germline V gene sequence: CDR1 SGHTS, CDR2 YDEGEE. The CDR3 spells CASSLPGMFQETQYF. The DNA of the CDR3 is TGTGCCAGCAGCCTCCCCGGGATGTTCCAAGAGACCCAGTACTTC.

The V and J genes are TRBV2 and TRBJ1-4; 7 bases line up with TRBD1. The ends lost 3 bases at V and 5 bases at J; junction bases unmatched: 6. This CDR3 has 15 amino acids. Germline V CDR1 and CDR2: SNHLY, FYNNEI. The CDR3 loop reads CASSETGQSNEKLFF. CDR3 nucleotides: TGTGCCAGCAGTGAGACGGGACAGTCGAATGAAAAACTGTTTTTT. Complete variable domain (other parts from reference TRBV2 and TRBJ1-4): EPEVTQTPSHQVTQMGQEVILRCVPISNHLYFYWYRQILGQKVEFLVSFYNNEISEKSEIFDDQFSVERPDGSNFTLKIRSTKLEDSAMYFCASSETGQSNEKLFFGSGTQLSVL.

The DNA for the CDR3 is TGTGCCAGTTCGGTGGACAGAGATCAGCCCCAGCATTTT. Its translation: CASSVDRDQPQHF. V is TRBV19 and J is TRBJ1-5, with D tentatively TRBD1 (6 bases). The CDR3 sequence is 13 residues long. Germline CDR1 is LNHDA and CDR2 is SQIVND (reference sequence). V lost 8 bases, J lost 5 bases, and 13 bases lay in between.